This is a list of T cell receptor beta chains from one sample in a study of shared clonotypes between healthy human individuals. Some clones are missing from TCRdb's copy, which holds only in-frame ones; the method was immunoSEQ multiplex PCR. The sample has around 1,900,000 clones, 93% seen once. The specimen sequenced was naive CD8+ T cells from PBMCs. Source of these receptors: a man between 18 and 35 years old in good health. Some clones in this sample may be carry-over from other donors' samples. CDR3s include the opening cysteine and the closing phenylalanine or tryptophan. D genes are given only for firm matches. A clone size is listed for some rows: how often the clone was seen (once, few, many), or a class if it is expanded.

TGCGCCAGCAGCCAAGGATCTGCGCAGTATTTT	CASSQGSAQYF	-	TRBJ2-3	TRBV4-3	-
TGTGCCAGCAGTTTCACGACAGGGGGACTGTATGGCTACACCTTC	CASSFTTGGLYGYTF	-	TRBJ1-2	TRBV28	TRBD1
TGCGCCAGCAGTTACGCCTTGCGGGAGAGGACAGATACGCAGTATTTT	CASSYALRERTDTQYF	-	TRBJ2-3	TRBV4-1	TRBD2
TGCAGCGTGCCGGGGGATGGGTCTGAAGCTTTCTTT	CSVPGDGSEAFF	-	TRBJ1-1	TRBV29-1	-
TGTGCCAGCAGTGAAGCTAGACTAGCGCTAGCCAAAAACATTCAGTACTTC	CASSEARLALAKNIQYF	-	TRBJ2-4	TRBV6-1	TRBD2
TGTGCCAGCAGTTTATACGGGGGGCCCGGCGAGCAGTACTTC	CASSLYGGPGEQYF	-	TRBJ2-7	TRBV28	-
TGCAGCGTTGAGGGCATCACAGATACGCAGTATTTT	CSVEGITDTQYF	-	TRBJ2-3	TRBV29-1	-
TGTGCCAGCAGCAAAGGACCGGGGAGCAATCAGCCCCAGCATTTT	CASSKGPGSNQPQHF	-	TRBJ1-5	TRBV21-1	-
TGCGCCAGCAGGTACATACAGGGACGACGGCCCCAGCATTTT	CASRYIQGRRPQHF	once	TRBJ1-5	TRBV23-1	-
TGCGCCAGCAGCCCCGCCGGTCGCCACAGGGTAGCTGAAGCTTTCTTT	CASSPAGRHRVAEAFF	-	TRBJ1-1	TRBV5-1	-
TGCGCCAGCAGCCCCCTGGGCGTCAACGTAGCGGGCCCAAGCACAGATACGCAGTATTTT	CASSPLGVNVAGPSTDTQYF	-	TRBJ2-3	TRBV5-1	TRBD2
TGTGCCAGCAGCTTGATGACTGCCGGGATTTACGAGCAGTACTTC	CASSLMTAGIYEQYF	-	TRBJ2-7	TRBV13	-
TGTGCCAGCAGTTTATTGTACCTGGGGGGTCAAGAGACCCAGTACTTC	CASSLLYLGGQETQYF	-	TRBJ2-5	TRBV27	-
TGTGCCAGCAGTCATGTGGGACCCTCCTACGAGCAGTACTTC	CASSHVGPSYEQYF	-	TRBJ2-7	TRBV7-9	-
TGTGCCAGCAGTTCCACCCCCGGGACAGGGCCCTACGAGCAGTACTTC	CASSSTPGTGPYEQYF	-	TRBJ2-7	TRBV6-5	TRBD1
TGTGCCAGCAGGTACCGGGACAGACTATATGGCTACACCTTC	CASRYRDRLYGYTF	once	TRBJ1-2	TRBV28	TRBD1
TGTGCCAGCAGCTTATCGTCGGGACAGGGGTTTTACACTGAAGCTTTCTTT	CASSLSSGQGFYTEAFF	-	TRBJ1-1	TRBV7-3	TRBD1
TGTGCCAGCTCACCACGTCTCCGAGATTCTACCTACGAGCAGTACTTC	CASSPRLRDSTYEQYF	-	TRBJ2-7	TRBV18	-
TGTGCCAGCAGTTCTCGGACGGGAAACACCATATATTTT	CASSSRTGNTIYF	-	TRBJ1-3	TRBV27	-
TGTGCCACTTCGGTGGATTACAATGAGCAGTTCTTC	CATSVDYNEQFF	-	TRBJ2-1	TRBV7-9	-
TGTGCCAGCAGCTTAAGGCAGCAGAGCTCCTACAATGAGCAGTTCTTC	CASSLRQQSSYNEQFF	-	TRBJ2-1	TRBV5-4	-
TGTGCCAGCAGTTACCTTGGACAGGACTATGGCTACACCTTC	CASSYLGQDYGYTF	-	TRBJ1-2	TRBV6-5	TRBD1
TGTGCCAGCAGCTTAGGACCGGCTCCGGGAAACACCATATATTTT	CASSLGPAPGNTIYF	-	TRBJ1-3	TRBV11-2	-
TGTGCCAGCAGCGTAGGGGCTAGCGGGGGAGTCTACGAGCAGTACTTC	CASSVGASGGVYEQYF	few	TRBJ2-7	TRBV9	TRBD2
TGTGCCAGCAGTGAACTAGGGACTAGCCTCAATGAGCAGTTCTTC	CASSELGTSLNEQFF	once	TRBJ2-1	TRBV6-1	TRBD2
TGTGCCAGCATCAATGGTCTAGCGGGGGGACTTTCCTACAATGAGCAGTTCTTC	CASINGLAGGLSYNEQFF	-	TRBJ2-1	TRBV7-9	TRBD2
TGTGCCAGCAGCTTTTATAGTGTTAGCTCCTACAATGAGCAGTTCTTC	CASSFYSVSSYNEQFF	-	TRBJ2-1	TRBV5-6	-
TGTGCCAGCAGCCGGGACAGGTCCCCTTACTCTGGAAACACCATATATTTT	CASSRDRSPYSGNTIYF	-	TRBJ1-3	TRBV7-2	TRBD1
TGTGCCAGCAGCTTAGACAGCTATGGCTACACCTTC	CASSLDSYGYTF	-	TRBJ1-2	TRBV7-9	-
TGTGCCAGCAGCTTATCTGGTGGCGGGCTCACTGAAGCTTTCTTT	CASSLSGGGLTEAFF	-	TRBJ1-1	TRBV7-3	-
TGTGCCAGCAGCTTAGCGGGATTTGGGGAGACCCAGTACTTC	CASSLAGFGETQYF	-	TRBJ2-5	TRBV11-2	-
TGTGCCAGCAGTCCCGGGACAATGGCAAGAGATACCCAGTACTTC	CASSPGTMARDTQYF	-	TRBJ2-5	TRBV27	-
TGTGCCAGCAGCCATTCCGGACAGGGAAGGACCGGGGAGCTGTTTTTT	CASSHSGQGRTGELFF	-	TRBJ2-2	TRBV7-9	TRBD1
TGTGCCAGCAGTTTATCGGAGGGAGACACCAAAAACATTCAGTACTTC	CASSLSEGDTKNIQYF	-	TRBJ2-4	TRBV27	-
TGTGCCAGCAGTTTTTGGGCGCAGAGGGCGTGGGAGCAGTACTTC	CASSFWAQRAWEQYF	-	TRBJ2-7	TRBV28	-
TGTGCCAGCAGTACGACGCTAGTGACGGGCTTCGCCGGGGAGCTGTTTTTT	CASSTTLVTGFAGELFF	-	TRBJ2-2	TRBV27	-
TGTGCCAGCAGTGAAACCCGACTAGGACCGCTGAACACTGAAGCTTTCTTT	CASSETRLGPLNTEAFF	-	TRBJ1-1	TRBV25-1	-
TGCGCCAGCAGCCAGGAGGGACAGGCTAATTCACCCCTCCACTTT	CASSQEGQANSPLHF	-	TRBJ1-6	TRBV4-1	TRBD1
TGTGCCAGCAGCCACGGGCGGTCAGATACGCAGTATTTT	CASSHGRSDTQYF	-	TRBJ2-3	TRBV14	-
TGTGCCAGTAGTTCCGTGACAGGTAATCAGCCCCAGCATTTT	CASSSVTGNQPQHF	-	TRBJ1-5	TRBV19	-
TGTGCCAGCAAGGGGGACGGGACGAACACCGGGGAGCTGTTTTTT	CASKGDGTNTGELFF	-	TRBJ2-2	TRBV6-5	-
TGTGCCAGTCAGGGCCCCAGACTTATGAACACTGAAGCTTTCTTT	CASQGPRLMNTEAFF	-	TRBJ1-1	TRBV19	-
TGTGCCAGCAGTGAAGGGGCAGGGGGCGGCTACACCTTC	CASSEGAGGGYTF	-	TRBJ1-2	TRBV25-1	TRBD1
TGCGCCAGCAGCCCCGGACAGGGCGGGCATACGCAGTATTTT	CASSPGQGGHTQYF	-	TRBJ2-3	TRBV4-1	TRBD1
TGTGCCAGCAGCGATAACAGGGATTGGACTGGAAACACCATATATTTT	CASSDNRDWTGNTIYF	-	TRBJ1-3	TRBV9	-
TGTGCCAGCAGTCACAGGGGAGTGAGCACTGAAGCTTTCTTT	CASSHRGVSTEAFF	-	TRBJ1-1	TRBV6-5	TRBD1
TGTGCCAGCAGCCCCCCTCCGTCGGGGACAGATACGCAGTATTTT	CASSPPPSGTDTQYF	-	TRBJ2-3	TRBV7-9	-
TGTGCCAGCAGGGGCGGAGGGATTGGCTACACCTTC	CASRGGGIGYTF	few	TRBJ1-2	TRBV7-9	-
TGCGCCAGCAGCTTGGCGTCGGGCGGCCTGATGGACTACGAGCAGTACTTC	CASSLASGGLMDYEQYF	-	TRBJ2-7	TRBV5-1	-
TGTGCCAGCAGTCCCCCGACTAGCTGGGGGGAGCAGTTCTTC	CASSPPTSWGEQFF	-	TRBJ2-1	TRBV27	TRBD2
TGTGCCAGCAGCTCTCCGGGACTTTACGAGCAGTACTTC	CASSSPGLYEQYF	-	TRBJ2-7	TRBV5-6	-
TGTGCCAGCAGGAGGGACCGTAATTCACCCCTCCACTTT	CASRRDRNSPLHF	-	TRBJ1-6	TRBV25-1	-
TGTGCCAGCAGCGCCGGGCCGGGCTACACCTTC	CASSAGPGYTF	few	TRBJ1-2	TRBV7-9	-
TGCGCCAGCAGCTTGGTATACAGGGATAGGAAGAACACTGAAGCTTTCTTT	CASSLVYRDRKNTEAFF	-	TRBJ1-1	TRBV5-1	-
TGTGCCTGGAGTACCGCCGACAGGGGTACTCAGGATTCACCCCTCCACTTT	CAWSTADRGTQDSPLHF	-	TRBJ1-6	TRBV30	TRBD1
TGCAGCGTTTTACTAGCGGGAGGGTTGCACGAGCAGTACTTC	CSVLLAGGLHEQYF	-	TRBJ2-7	TRBV29-1	TRBD2
TGTGCCAGCAGCCAAGTCCCCGGGGGACACGCGAACACCGGGGAGCTGTTTTTT	CASSQVPGGHANTGELFF	-	TRBJ2-2	TRBV16	-